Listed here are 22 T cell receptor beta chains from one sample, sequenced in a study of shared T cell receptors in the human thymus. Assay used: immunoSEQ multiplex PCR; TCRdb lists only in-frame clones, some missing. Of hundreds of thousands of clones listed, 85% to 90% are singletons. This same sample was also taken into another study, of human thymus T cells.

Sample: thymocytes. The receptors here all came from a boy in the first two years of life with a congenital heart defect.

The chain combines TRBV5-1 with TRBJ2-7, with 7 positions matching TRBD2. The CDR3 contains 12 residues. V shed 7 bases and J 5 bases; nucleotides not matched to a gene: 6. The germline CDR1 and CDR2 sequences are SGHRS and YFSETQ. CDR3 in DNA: TGCGCCAGCGGGGGGGAGCGTAACGAGCAGTACTTC. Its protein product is CASGGERNEQYF.

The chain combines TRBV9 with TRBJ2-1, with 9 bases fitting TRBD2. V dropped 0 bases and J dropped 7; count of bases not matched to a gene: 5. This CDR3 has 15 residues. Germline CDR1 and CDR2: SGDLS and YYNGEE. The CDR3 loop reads CASSVEGLASNEQFF. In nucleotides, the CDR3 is TGTGCCAGCAGCGTAGAGGGACTAGCCTCTAATGAGCAGTTCTTC.

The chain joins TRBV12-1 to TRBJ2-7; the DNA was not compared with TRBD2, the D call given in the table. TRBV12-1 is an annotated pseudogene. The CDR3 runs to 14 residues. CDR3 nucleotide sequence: TGTGCCAGCAGCACGAGACGGAGCTCCTACGAGCAGTACTTC. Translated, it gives CASSTRRSSYEQYF.

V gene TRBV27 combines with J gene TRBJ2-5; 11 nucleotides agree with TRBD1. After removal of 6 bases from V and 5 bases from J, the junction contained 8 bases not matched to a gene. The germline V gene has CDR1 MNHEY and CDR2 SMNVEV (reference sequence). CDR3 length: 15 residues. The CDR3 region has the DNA TGTGCCAGCAGCACCGGGACAGGGGGAGGGGAGACCCAGTACTTC. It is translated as CASSTGTGGGETQYF.

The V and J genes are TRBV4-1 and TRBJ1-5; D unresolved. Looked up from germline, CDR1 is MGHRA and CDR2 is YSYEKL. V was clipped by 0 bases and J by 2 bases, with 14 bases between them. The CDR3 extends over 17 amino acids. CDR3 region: CASSQEAGRPGNQPQHF. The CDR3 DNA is TGCGCCAGCAGCCAAGAGGCGGGCCGGCCTGGCAATCAGCCCCAGCATTTT.

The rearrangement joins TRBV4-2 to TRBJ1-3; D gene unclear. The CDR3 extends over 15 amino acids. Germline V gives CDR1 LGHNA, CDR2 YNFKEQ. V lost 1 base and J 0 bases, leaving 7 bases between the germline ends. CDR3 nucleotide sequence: TGTGCCAGCAGCCAAGGGGAGGGCTCTGGAAACACCATATATTTT. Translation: CASSQGEGSGNTIYF.

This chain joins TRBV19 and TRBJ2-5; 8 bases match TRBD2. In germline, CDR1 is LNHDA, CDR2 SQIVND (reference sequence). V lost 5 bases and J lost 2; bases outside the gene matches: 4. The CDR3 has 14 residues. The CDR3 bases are TGTGCCAGTAGTCCCCCTAGCGGGCAAGAGACCCAGTACTTC. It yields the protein CASSPPSGQETQYF.

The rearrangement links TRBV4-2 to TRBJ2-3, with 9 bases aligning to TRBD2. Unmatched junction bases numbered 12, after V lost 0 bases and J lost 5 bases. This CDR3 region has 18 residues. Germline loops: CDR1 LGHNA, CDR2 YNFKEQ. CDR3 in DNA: TGTGCCAGCAGCCAAGAGTGGCGGGCGGGAGGGCGTGTAGATACGCAGTATTTT. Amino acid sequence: CASSQEWRAGGRVDTQYF.

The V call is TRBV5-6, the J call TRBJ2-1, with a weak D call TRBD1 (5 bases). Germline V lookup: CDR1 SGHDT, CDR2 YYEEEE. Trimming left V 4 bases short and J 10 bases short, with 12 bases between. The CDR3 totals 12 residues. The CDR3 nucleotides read TGTGCCAGCAGCGAGCCAAAGGGGGAGCAGTTCTTC. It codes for CASSEPKGEQFF.

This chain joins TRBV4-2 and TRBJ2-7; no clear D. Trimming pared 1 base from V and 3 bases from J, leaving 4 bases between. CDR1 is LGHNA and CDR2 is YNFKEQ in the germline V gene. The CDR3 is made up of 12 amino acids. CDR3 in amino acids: CASSQGSYEQYF. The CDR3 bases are TGTGCCAGCAGCCAAGGCAGCTACGAGCAGTACTTC.

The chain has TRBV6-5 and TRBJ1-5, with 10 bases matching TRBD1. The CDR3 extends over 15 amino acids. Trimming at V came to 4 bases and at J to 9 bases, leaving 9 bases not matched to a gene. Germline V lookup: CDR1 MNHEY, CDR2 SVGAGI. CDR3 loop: CASSLGRDRGSPQHF. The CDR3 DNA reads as TGTGCCAGCAGTTTGGGACGGGACAGGGGTTCGCCCCAGCATTTT.

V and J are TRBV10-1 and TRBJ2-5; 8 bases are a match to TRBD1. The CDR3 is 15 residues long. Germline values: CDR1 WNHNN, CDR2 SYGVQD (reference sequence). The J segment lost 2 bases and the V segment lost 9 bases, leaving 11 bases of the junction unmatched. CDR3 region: CARPRDRPTQETQYF. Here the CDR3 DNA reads TGCGCCAGACCCCGGGACAGGCCAACTCAAGAGACCCAGTACTTC.

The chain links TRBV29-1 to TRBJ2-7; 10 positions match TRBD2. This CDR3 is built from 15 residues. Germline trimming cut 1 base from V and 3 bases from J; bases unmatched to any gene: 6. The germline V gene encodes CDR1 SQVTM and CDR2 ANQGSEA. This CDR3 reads CSVEVVSSGSYEQYF. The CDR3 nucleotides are TGCAGCGTTGAAGTAGTGTCTAGCGGGAGCTACGAGCAGTACTTC.

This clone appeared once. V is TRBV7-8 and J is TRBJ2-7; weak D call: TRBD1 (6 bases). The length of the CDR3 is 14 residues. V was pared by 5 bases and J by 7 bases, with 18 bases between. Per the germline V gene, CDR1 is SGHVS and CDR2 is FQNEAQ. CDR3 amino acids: CASSLRDTTGEQYF. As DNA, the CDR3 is TGTGCCAGCAGCCTAAGGGACACGACTGGGGAGCAGTACTTC. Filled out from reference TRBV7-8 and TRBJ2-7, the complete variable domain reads GAGVSQSPRYKVAKRGQDVALRCDPISGHVSLFWYQQALGQGPEFLTYFQNEAQLDKSGLPSDRFFAERPEGSVSTLKIQRTQQEDSAVYLCASSLRDTTGEQYFGPGTRLTVT.

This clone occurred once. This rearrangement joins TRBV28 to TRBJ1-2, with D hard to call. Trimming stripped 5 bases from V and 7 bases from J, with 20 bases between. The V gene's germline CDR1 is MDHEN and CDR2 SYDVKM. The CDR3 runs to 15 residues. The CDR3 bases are TGTGCCAGCAGTCCCCCGGGGTATTATTTTGGTGGCTACACCTTC. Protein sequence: CASSPPGYYFGGYTF.

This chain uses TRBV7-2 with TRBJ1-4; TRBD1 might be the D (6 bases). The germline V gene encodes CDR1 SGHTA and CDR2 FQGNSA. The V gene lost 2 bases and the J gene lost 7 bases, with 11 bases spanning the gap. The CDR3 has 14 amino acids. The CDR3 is CASSLRGWVEKLFF. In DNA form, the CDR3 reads TGTGCCAGCAGCTTAAGGGGGTGGGTTGAAAAACTGTTTTTT.

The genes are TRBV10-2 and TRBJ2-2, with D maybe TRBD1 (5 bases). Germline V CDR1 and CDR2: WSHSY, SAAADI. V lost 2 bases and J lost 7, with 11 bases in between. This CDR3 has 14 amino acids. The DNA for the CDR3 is TGCGCCAGCAGTGAGCAGAAGGGGCACGGGGAGCTGTTTTTT. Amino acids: CASSEQKGHGELFF.

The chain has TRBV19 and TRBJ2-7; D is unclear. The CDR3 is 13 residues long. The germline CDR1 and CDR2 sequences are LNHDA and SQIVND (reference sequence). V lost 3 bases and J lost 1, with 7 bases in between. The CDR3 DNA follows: TGTGCCAGTAGTATCGGCAGGTCCTACGAGCAGTACTTC. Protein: CASSIGRSYEQYF.

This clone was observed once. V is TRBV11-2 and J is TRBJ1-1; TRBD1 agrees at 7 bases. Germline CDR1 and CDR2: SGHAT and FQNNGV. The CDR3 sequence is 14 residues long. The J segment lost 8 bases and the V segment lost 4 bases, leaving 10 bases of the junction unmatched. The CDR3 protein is CASSSTTQGEEAFF. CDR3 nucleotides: TGTGCCAGCAGCTCTACCACTCAGGGGGAAGAAGCTTTCTTT.

Here the CDR3 reads CSVGTSGGDTQYF. CDR3 DNA: TGCAGCGTTGGGACTAGCGGGGGAGATACGCAGTATTTT. The V gene is TRBV29-1, the J gene TRBJ2-3, with 13 bases matching TRBD2. CDR1 is SQVTM, CDR2 ANQGSEA, per germline. This CDR3 contains 13 residues. V shed 4 bases, J shed 5 bases, and the junction held 0 bases outside the gene matches.

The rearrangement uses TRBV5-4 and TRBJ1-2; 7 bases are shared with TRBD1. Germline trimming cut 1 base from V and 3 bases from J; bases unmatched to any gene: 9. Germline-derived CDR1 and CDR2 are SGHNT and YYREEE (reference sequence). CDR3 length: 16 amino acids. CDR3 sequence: CASSLFRRGGDYGYTF. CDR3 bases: TGTGCCAGCAGCTTGTTTAGGCGAGGGGGCGACTATGGCTACACCTTC.

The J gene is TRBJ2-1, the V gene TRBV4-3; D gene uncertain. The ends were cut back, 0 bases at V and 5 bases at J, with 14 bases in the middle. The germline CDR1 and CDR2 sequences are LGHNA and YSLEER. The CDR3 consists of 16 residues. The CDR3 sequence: CASSQDGDWVHNEQFF. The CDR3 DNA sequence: TGCGCCAGCAGCCAAGATGGCGACTGGGTTCACAATGAGCAGTTCTTC.